These T cell receptor beta chains were read from a single sample in a study of shared clonotypes between healthy human individuals. Clones were read by immunoSEQ multiplex PCR, and TCRdb kept only the in-frame ones, dropping some. Of millions of clones listed, about 95% are singletons. The source material was naive CD8+ T cells sorted from blood. All receptors come from a man between 18 and 29 years old in good health. CDR3s leave out the opening cysteine and the closing phenylalanine or tryptophan.

V gene: TRBV28
CDR3 protein: ASSFISGSPLH

V gene: TRBV9
CDR3 protein: ASSVAGAGYEQY

V gene: TRBV19
CDR3 protein: ASSISAGRNSQPQH

V gene: TRBV5-6
CDR3 protein: ASSLVGQGAVTEAF

V gene: TRBV6-6
CDR3 protein: ASSWGTGVADTQY

V gene: TRBV27
CDR3 protein: ASALTSGGTDTQY

V gene: TRBV7-8
CDR3 protein: ASSHLRGPNTEAF

V gene: TRBV28
CDR3 protein: ASSLILPGQGTSNTEAF

V gene: TRBV7-2
CDR3 protein: ASSLAPLAGFTYEQY

V gene: TRBV9
CDR3 protein: ASSGAGAYNEQF

V gene: TRBV30
CDR3 protein: AWRGLRDEQF

V gene: TRBV19
CDR3 protein: ASSTNRDLETQY

V gene: TRBV27
CDR3 protein: ASSLRTGELF

V gene: TRBV27
CDR3 protein: ASSFLRGDEQY

V gene: TRBV29-1
CDR3 protein: SVVGGPWDTQY

V gene: TRBV2
CDR3 protein: ASSELWGTDDEKLF

V gene: TRBV19
CDR3 protein: ASITPFEGPSSGNTIY

V gene: TRBV5-1
CDR3 protein: ASSLEFGQGAGELF

V gene: TRBV29-1
CDR3 protein: SVDEYGYT

V gene: TRBV28
CDR3 protein: ASSPVFSSEQF

V gene: TRBV11-3
CDR3 protein: ASSTRTGAGEQY

V gene: TRBV27
CDR3 protein: ASSLGLAGVNEQF

V gene: TRBV7-8
CDR3 protein: ASSLGQNTGELF

V gene: TRBV28
CDR3 protein: ASSLSRGGVDEQF

V gene: TRBV27
CDR3 protein: ASSSSAVGYGYT

V gene: TRBV4-1
CDR3 protein: ASSQGSTEAF

V gene: TRBV27
CDR3 protein: ASSLKGSSYEQY

V gene: TRBV6-1
CDR3 protein: ASSGRDLARSTDTQY

V gene: TRBV12-5
CDR3 protein: ASGLGTGLNTEAF

V gene: TRBV5-6
CDR3 protein: ASSFPRGGIETQY

V gene: TRBV27
CDR3 protein: ASSLSLAGGRETQY

V gene: TRBV5-6
CDR3 protein: ASSPTGGYGYT

V gene: TRBV10-3
CDR3 protein: AISWTGGDTEAF

V gene: TRBV9
CDR3 protein: ASSLEVGLAGVRTDTQY

V gene: TRBV7-9
CDR3 protein: ASSSLEMAGGIYNEQF

V gene: TRBV7-9
CDR3 protein: ASRDDSASSSGNTIY

V gene: TRBV28
CDR3 protein: ASSYGQGAGDEQF

V gene: TRBV6-1
CDR3 protein: ASSAYPGTEAF

V gene: TRBV5-1
CDR3 protein: ASSLWGEDTQY

V gene: TRBV5-1
CDR3 protein: ASSLRDSGVDPGELF

V gene: TRBV28
CDR3 protein: ASSLRGYEQY

V gene: TRBV29-1
CDR3 protein: SVEVGRGGTSYEQY

V gene: TRBV2
CDR3 protein: ASSERGRIEAF

V gene: TRBV10-3
CDR3 protein: AISGDRGTNEKLF

V gene: TRBV6-5
CDR3 protein: ASSPWTENTGELF

V gene: TRBV13
CDR3 protein: ASSLQLAGVPSYNEQF

V gene: TRBV7-6
CDR3 protein: ASSVGRGGHGYT

V gene: TRBV11-1
CDR3 protein: ASSLEGSYNEQF

V gene: TRBV27
CDR3 protein: ASDRVPGNQPQH

V gene: TRBV29-1
CDR3 protein: SARTVDYNEQF

V gene: TRBV10-3
CDR3 protein: AISPGAGGEVQY

V gene: TRBV2
CDR3 protein: ASSFGHDSSYEQY

V gene: TRBV5-6
CDR3 protein: ASSLGGNTEAF

V gene: TRBV7-9
CDR3 protein: ASSLGDRGPIDNEQF

V gene: TRBV4-1
CDR3 protein: ASSFQREGYNEQF